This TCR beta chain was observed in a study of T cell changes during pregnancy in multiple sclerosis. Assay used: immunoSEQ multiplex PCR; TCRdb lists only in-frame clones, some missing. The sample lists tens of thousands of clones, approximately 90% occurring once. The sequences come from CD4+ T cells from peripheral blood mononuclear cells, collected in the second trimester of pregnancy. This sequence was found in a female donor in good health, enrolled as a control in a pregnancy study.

Written as DNA, the CDR3 is TGTGCCAGCAGCGACGACAGGACTGATACGCAGTATTTT. Translated: CASSDDRTDTQYF. This sequence joins TRBV11-3 and TRBJ2-3; weak D call: TRBD1 (6 bases). This CDR3 contains 13 residues. V was cut by 5 bases and J by 6 bases, with 12 bases left in between. The V gene's germline CDR1 is SGHNT and CDR2 YENEEA.